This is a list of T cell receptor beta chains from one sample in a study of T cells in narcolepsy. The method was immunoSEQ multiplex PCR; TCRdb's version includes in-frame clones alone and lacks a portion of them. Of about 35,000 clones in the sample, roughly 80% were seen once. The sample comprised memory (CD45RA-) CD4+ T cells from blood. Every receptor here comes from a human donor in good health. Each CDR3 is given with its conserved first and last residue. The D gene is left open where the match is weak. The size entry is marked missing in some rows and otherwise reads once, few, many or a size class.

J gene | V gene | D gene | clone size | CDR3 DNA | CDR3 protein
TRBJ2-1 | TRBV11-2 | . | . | TGTGCCAGCAGCGCGAATAATTTGGGTGAGCAGTTCTTC | CASSANNLGEQFF
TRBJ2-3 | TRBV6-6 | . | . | TGTGCCAGCAGTTACATGGCTAGCGAGGGGGATACGCAGTATTTT | CASSYMASEGDTQYF
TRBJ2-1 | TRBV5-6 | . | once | TGTGCCAGCAGTAGTTTCAGACAGGTATCCTACAATGAGCAGTTCTTC | CASSSFRQVSYNEQFF
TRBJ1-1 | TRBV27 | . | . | TGTGCCAGCAGTTCAGCGGGGTTAGCCAGGACTGAAGCTTTCTTT | CASSSAGLARTEAFF
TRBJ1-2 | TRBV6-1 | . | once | TGTGCCAGCAGTCCTAGACAGGCCTATGGCTACACCTTC | CASSPRQAYGYTF
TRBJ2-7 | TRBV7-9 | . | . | TGTGCCAGTAGGCCCCGTGGACCTGACACCTACGAGCAGTACTTC | CASRPRGPDTYEQYF
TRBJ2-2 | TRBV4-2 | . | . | TGTGCCAGCAGCCTTTACACCGGGGAGCTGTTTTTT | CASSLYTGELFF
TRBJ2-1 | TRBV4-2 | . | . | TGTGCCAGCAGCCTAGCAGTTTACAATGAGCAGTTCTTC | CASSLAVYNEQFF
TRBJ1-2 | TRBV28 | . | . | TGTGCCAGCAGTTACACAGTAAACTATGGCTACACCTTC | CASSYTVNYGYTF
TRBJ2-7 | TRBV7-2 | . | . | TGTGCCAGCAGCTTAAGTGTCCAATACGAGCAGTACTTC | CASSLSVQYEQYF
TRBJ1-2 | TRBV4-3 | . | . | TGCGCCAGCAGCCAAGAGAGGATTAGCTATGGCTACACCTTC | CASSQERISYGYTF
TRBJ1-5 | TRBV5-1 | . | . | TGCGCCAGCAGTAGTAAGGATTTTACGCAGCCCCAGCATTTT | CASSSKDFTQPQHF
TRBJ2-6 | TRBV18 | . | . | TGTGCCAGCTCCCCTTCCAGGACCCCCTCTGGGGCCAACGTCCTGACTTTC | CASSPSRTPSGANVLTF
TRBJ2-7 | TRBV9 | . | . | TGTGCCAGCAGCGTAGGGGCGGTGAGCTCCTACGAGCAGTACTTC | CASSVGAVSSYEQYF
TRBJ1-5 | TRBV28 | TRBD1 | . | TGTGCCACCAACCGACAGGGCGGGGGACAGCCCCAGCATTTT | CATNRQGGGQPQHF
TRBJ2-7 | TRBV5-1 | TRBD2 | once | TGCGCCAGCAGCTTAACGGGACCGGGAGGCGTCGAGCAGTACTTC | CASSLTGPGGVEQYF
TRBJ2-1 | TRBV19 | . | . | TGTGCCAGTACGAAGGGATCGCCCAATGAGCAGTTCTTC | CASTKGSPNEQFF
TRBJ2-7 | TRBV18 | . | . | TGTGCCAGCTCACCTAAGGCCCCGGGCGGTACCTACGAGCAGTACTTC | CASSPKAPGGTYEQYF
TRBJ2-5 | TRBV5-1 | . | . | TGCGCCAGCAGCCCCGGGACTCGTATAAAGACCCAGTACTTC | CASSPGTRIKTQYF
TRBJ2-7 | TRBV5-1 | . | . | TGCGCCAGCAGCCCCAGGGATGGCGAGCAGTACTTC | CASSPRDGEQYF
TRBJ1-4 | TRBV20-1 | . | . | TGCAGTGCCAAGACAGGAACTAAACTGTTTTTT | CSAKTGTKLFF
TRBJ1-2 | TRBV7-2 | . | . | TGTGCCAGCAGCGAAAAGGGCAGAGAGTATGGCTACACCTTC | CASSEKGREYGYTF
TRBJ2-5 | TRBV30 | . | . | TGTGCCTGGAGTGTTCAAGAGACCCAGTACTTC | CAWSVQETQYF
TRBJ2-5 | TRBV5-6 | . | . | TGTGCCAGCAGGTTTGACAGGATGGTGGAGACCCAGTACTTC | CASRFDRMVETQYF
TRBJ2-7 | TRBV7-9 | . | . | TGTGCCAGCAGCGACACCGGGACCCCGGGGAAGCAGTACTTC | CASSDTGTPGKQYF
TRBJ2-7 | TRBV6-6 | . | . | TGTGCCAGCAGTTACTCGGCCTTTTACGAGCAGTACTTC | CASSYSAFYEQYF
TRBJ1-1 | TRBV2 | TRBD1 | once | TGTGCCAGCACCCGGACAGGGATCAACACTGAAGCTTTCTTT | CASTRTGINTEAFF
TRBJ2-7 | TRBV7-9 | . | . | TGTGCCAGCAGTCGACAGGTCCCCTACGAGCAGTACTTC | CASSRQVPYEQYF
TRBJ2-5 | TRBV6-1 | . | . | TGTGCCAGCAGTGAAGGGACTGCGCCGGTTGTTCCCCAGTACTTC | CASSEGTAPVVPQYF
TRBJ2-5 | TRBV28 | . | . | TGTGCCAGCAGTGCCCCCGAATCGGCAGGGAGGAGGGAGACCCAGTACTTC | CASSAPESAGRRETQYF
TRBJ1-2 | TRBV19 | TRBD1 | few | TGTGCCAGTAGTATGGGACAGGGTCTTTCGGGCTACACCTTC | CASSMGQGLSGYTF
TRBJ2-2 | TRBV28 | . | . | TGTGCCAGCAGTTTTCTTTCCGGTGGCCACGGGGAGCTGTTTTTT | CASSFLSGGHGELFF
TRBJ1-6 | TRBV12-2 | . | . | TGTGCAAGTCGCTTAGCCGGGGACTCCCTCTCCTATAATTCACCCCTCCACTTT | CASRLAGDSLSYNSPLHF
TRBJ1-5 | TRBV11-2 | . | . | TGTGCCAGCAGCTTAGATCATGTGGGGGGGGCCCAGCATTTT | CASSLDHVGGAQHF
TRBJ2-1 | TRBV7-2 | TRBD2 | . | TGTGCCAGCAAACTAGCGGGGGGGCCCAATGAGCAGTTCTTC | CASKLAGGPNEQFF
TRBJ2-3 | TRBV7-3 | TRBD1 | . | TGTGCCAGCAGCACAGGGGGACGCACAGATACGCAGTATTTT | CASSTGGRTDTQYF
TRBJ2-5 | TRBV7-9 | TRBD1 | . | TGTGCCAGCAGCACCTACAGGGGGTTTGGGGAGACCCAGTACTTC | CASSTYRGFGETQYF
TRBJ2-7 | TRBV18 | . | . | TGTGCCAGCTCACCCAACCCTCTAGGGTACGAGCAGTACTTC | CASSPNPLGYEQYF
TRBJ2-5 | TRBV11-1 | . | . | TGTGCCAGCAGCCCTCGACCTGGACAAGAGACCCAGTACTTC | CASSPRPGQETQYF
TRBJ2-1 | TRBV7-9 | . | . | TGTGCCAGCAGCCCCGCCGGGGCCAATGAGCAGTTCTTC | CASSPAGANEQFF
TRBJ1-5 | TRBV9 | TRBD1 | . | TGTGCCAGCAGCGTCGGACAGGGGGAGCAGCCCCAGCATTTT | CASSVGQGEQPQHF
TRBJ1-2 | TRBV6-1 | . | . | TGTGCCAGCAGTGAGGGCCCGCGGGTAGGTGGCTACACCTTC | CASSEGPRVGGYTF
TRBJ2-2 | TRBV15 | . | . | TGTGCCACCAGCAGAGAGGTCGGGGGGCCCGGGGAGCTGTTTTTT | CATSREVGGPGELFF
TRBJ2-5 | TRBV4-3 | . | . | TGCGCCAGCAGCCAGGCTCGCCCAGGCCGGGAAGAGACCCAGTACTTC | CASSQARPGREETQYF
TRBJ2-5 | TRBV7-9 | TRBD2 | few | TGTGCCAGCAGCTTAGTTACTAGCGGGGGCCAGCAGACCCAGTACTTC | CASSLVTSGGQQTQYF
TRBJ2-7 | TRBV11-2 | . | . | TGTGCCAGCAGCCGCTCAATAACAGGGATCTACGAGCAGTACTTC | CASSRSITGIYEQYF
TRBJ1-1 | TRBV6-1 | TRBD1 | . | TGTGCCAGCAGTTTCGGACAGGTGAACACTGAAGCTTTCTTT | CASSFGQVNTEAFF
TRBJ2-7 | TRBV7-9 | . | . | TGTGCCAGCAGCTTTAGAGGTCCCTACGAGCAGTACTTC | CASSFRGPYEQYF
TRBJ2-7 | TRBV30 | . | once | TGTGCCTGGAGTCCCGGGTCACGGATGCTGTACTTC | CAWSPGSRMLYF
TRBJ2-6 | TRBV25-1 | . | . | TGTGCCAGCAAAGGAGGGTCCTCTGGGGCCAACGTCCTGACTTTC | CASKGGSSGANVLTF
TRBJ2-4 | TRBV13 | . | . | TGTGCCAGCAGCTTAGTAGGTGAAGGAAACATTCAGTACTTC | CASSLVGEGNIQYF
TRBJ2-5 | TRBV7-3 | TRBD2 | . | TGTGCCAGCAGTCCGACTAGCGGGAGGGCCAGGGGGGAGACCCAGTACTTC | CASSPTSGRARGETQYF
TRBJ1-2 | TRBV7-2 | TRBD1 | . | TGTGCCAGCAGCTCCCGGGACAGGGGGCTAGGCGGCTACACCTTC | CASSSRDRGLGGYTF
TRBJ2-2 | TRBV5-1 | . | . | TGCGCCAGCAGCTTGGTTACTACGACCGGGGAGCTGTTTTTT | CASSLVTTTGELFF
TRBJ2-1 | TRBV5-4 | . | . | TGTGCCAGCAGCTCCCCAGGGGCTTACAATGAGCAGTTCTTC | CASSSPGAYNEQFF